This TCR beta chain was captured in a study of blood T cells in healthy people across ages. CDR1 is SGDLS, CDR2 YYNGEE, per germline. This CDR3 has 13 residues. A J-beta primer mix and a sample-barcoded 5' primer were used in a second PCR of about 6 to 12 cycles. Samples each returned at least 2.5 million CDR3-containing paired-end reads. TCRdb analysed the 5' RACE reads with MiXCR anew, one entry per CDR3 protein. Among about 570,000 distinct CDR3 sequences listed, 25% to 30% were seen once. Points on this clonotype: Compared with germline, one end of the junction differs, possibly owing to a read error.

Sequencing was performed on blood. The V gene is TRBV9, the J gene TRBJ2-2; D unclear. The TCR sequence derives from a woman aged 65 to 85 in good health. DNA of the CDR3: TGTACCAGCAGCGTTAAACCCAGCGGGGAGCTGTTTTTT. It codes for CTSSVKPSGELFF.